The subject of this entry is one T cell receptor beta chain. From the RT-PCR reads, TCRdb called clonotypes with MiXCR, one entry per CDR3 protein. The table lists hundreds of thousands of distinct CDR3 sequences, approximately 14% of them singletons. J lost 4 bases, V lost 6 bases, and 11 bases had no gene match. This CDR3 is 15 amino acids long. Germline-derived CDR1 and CDR2 are MDHEN and SYDVKM. The sequence derives from a female donor in good health, serving as a healthy control. Material for sequencing was memory CD4+ T cells from blood. V usage is TRBV28 and J usage is TRBJ1-1; 7 bases are a match to TRBD1. Here the CDR3 DNA reads TGTGCCAGCAGCTCCCCTACAGGGGCCAGCACTGAAGCTTTCTTT. Its protein is CASSSPTGASTEAFF.